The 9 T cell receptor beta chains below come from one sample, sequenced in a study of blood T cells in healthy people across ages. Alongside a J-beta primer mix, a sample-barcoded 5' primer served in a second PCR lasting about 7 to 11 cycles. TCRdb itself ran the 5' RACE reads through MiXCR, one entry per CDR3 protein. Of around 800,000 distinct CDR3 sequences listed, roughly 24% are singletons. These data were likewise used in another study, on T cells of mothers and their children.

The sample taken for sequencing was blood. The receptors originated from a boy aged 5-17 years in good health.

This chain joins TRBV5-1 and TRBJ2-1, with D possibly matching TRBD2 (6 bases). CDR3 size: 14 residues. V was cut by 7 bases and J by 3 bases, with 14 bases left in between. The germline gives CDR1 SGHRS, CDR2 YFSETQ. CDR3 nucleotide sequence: TGCGCCAGCCAGATGGGGGGTTACTACAATGAGCAGTTCTTC. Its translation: CASQMGGYYNEQFF.

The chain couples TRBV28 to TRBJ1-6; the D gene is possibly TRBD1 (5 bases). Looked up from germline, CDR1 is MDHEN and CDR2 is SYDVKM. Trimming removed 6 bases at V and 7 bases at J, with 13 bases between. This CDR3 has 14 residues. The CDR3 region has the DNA TGTGCCAGCAGCCGTAACAGGAAAAATTCACCCCTCCACTTT. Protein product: CASSRNRKNSPLHF.

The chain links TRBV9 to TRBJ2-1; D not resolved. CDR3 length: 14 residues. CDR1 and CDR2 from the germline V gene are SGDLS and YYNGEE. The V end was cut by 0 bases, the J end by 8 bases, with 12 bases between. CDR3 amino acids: CASSVDGSLDEQFF. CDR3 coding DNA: TGTGCCAGCAGCGTAGACGGTAGCCTCGATGAGCAGTTCTTC.

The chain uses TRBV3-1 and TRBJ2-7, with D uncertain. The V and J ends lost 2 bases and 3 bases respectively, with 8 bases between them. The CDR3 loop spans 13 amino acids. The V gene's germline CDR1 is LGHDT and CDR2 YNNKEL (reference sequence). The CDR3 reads CASSQKGIYEQYF. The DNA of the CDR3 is TGTGCCAGCAGCCAAAAAGGGATCTACGAGCAGTACTTC.

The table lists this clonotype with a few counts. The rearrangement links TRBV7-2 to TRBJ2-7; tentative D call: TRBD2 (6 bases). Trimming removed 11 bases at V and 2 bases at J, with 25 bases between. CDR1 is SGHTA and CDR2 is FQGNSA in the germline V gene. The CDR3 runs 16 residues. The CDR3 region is CARPKRGGSGAYEQYF. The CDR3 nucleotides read TGTGCCCGACCCAAAAGGGGCGGATCGGGGGCCTACGAGCAGTACTTC.

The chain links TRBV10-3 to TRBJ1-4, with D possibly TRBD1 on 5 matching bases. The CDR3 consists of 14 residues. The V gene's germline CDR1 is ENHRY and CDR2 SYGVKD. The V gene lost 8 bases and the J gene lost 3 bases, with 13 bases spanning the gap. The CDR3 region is CAIGTEASNEKLFF. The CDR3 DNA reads TGTGCCATCGGGACCGAGGCCTCTAATGAAAAACTGTTTTTT.

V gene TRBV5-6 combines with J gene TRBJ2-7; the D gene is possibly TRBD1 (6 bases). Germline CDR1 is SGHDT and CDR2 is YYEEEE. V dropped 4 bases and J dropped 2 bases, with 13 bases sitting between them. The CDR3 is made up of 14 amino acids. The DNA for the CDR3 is TGTGCCAGCAGCCTCCGGGACATCACCTACGAGCAGTACTTC. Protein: CASSLRDITYEQYF. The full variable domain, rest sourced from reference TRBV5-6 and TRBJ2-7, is DAGVTQSPTHLIKTRGQQVTLRCSPKSGHDTVSWYQQALGQGPQFIFQYYEEEERQRGNFPDRFSGHQFPNYSSELNVNALLLGDSALYLCASSLRDITYEQYFGPGTRLTVT.

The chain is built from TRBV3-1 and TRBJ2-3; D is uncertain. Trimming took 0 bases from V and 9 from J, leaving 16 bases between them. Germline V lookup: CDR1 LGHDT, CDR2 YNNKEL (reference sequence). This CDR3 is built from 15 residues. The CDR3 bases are TGTGCCAGCAGCCAAGATATTGCGTCGCACTCCACGCAGTATTTT. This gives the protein CASSQDIASHSTQYF.

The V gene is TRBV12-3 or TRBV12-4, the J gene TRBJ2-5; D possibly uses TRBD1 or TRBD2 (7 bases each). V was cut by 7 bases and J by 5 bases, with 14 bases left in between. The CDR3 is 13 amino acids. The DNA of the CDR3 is TGTGCCAGCACCCCAGGGGGGGAGGAGACCCAGTACTTC. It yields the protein CASTPGGEETQYF.